This paragraph covers one TCR beta chain sequence. This sample is drawn from a study of blood T cell repertoires in COVID-19. Clones were sequenced by immunoSEQ multiplex PCR, and TCRdb holds only the in-frame ones, with some missing. The sample shows 140,000 or so clones, 87% of them seen only once. From germline, CDR1 is DFQATT and CDR2 SNEGSKA (reference sequence). This CDR3 region has 11 residues. V was pared by 6 bases and J by 3 bases, with 9 bases between. The clonotype was recovered from a man in his 60s who had recovered from COVID-19. Sample: PBMCs or T cells enriched from blood (not recorded which). The rearrangement joins TRBV20-1 to TRBJ2-7; the D gene is possibly TRBD2 (5 bases). The CDR3 reads CSAPRDYEQYF. DNA of the CDR3: TGCAGTGCCCCCCGGGACTACGAGCAGTACTTC.